This T cell receptor (beta chain) was recovered during a study of patients and donors after allogeneic stem cell transplantation. The germline CDR1 and CDR2 sequences are SNHLY and FYNNEI. The CDR3 is 11 amino acids. Trimming removed 8 bases at V and 7 bases at J, with 12 bases between. TCRdb fed the RT-PCR reads into MiXCR, producing one record per CDR3 protein. Among under 200,000 distinct CDR3 sequences listed, approximately 30% were seen once. Sequenced input: blood, either unsorted or a sorted T cell fraction (not recorded which). The rearrangement links TRBV2 to TRBJ2-7; D not certain. The sequence derives from a human donor who was either an allogeneic HSCT recipient or a stem cell or donor lymphocyte infusion donor (not recorded which). It is not recorded whose cells these are; they may come from a transplant donor. CDR3 bases: TGTGCCAGCGCGGCCTCTCGGGAGCAGTACTTC. Its protein product is CASAASREQYF.